Following are 8 T cell receptor beta chains from one sample sequenced in a study of post-analysis software for immune sequencing data. Whole-study findings and limits: In patients, TRBV5-6, TRBV5-1 and TRBV20-1 belonged to five TRBV segments found more frequently than in controls.

Researchers reported that TCR beta cDNA libraries carried unique molecular identifiers. TCRdb re-derived calls from the PCR reads in MiXCR, one entry per CDR3 protein. The sample holds fewer than 700,000 distinct CDR3 sequences, about 44% seen once. The antigens these receptors bind are not known. Sequencing was performed on blood. The receptors here all came from a girl aged 5-17 years with multiple sclerosis.

About this clonotype itself: At one of its ends the junction is not consistent with the germline gene, which may arise from a read error. The chain employs TRBV2 and TRBJ2-5, with TRBD2 matching 15 bases. Germline V gene lookup returns CDR1 SNHLY and CDR2 FYNNEI. The CDR3 has 18 amino acids. This CDR3 reads CASRIGLAGGMYQETQYF. DNA of the CDR3: TGTGCCAGCAGAATAGGACTAGCGGGGGGGATGTACCAAGAGACTCAGTACTTC.

J is TRBJ2-1 and V is TRBV7-9; 10 bases map to TRBD1. CDR1 and CDR2 (germline): SEHNR, FQNEAQ (reference sequence). Trimming at V came to 6 bases and at J to 3 bases, leaving 8 bases not matched to a gene. This CDR3 contains 16 residues. The CDR3 DNA sequence: TGTGCCAGCAGGTACACGGGACAGGGGTACTACAATGAGCAGTTCTTC. This codes for CASRYTGQGYYNEQFF.

This clonotype appeared a few times. V gene TRBV5-6 combines with J gene TRBJ1-2; the D is unclear. This CDR3 comprises 13 residues. From germline, CDR1 is SGHDT and CDR2 YYEEEE. Trimming took off 7 bases at V and 4 bases at J, with 14 bases between the two ends. CDR3 DNA sequence: TGTGCCAGCGGTTCGACAACCTCCTATGGCTACACCTTC. It is translated as CASGSTTSYGYTF.

The gene calls are TRBV5-1 and TRBJ1-2; D is uncertain. Looked up from germline, CDR1 is SGHRS and CDR2 is YFSETQ. CDR3 length: 15 amino acids. V gave up 0 bases and J gave up 8 bases, with 17 bases separating them. The CDR3 loop reads CASSLADPVLGGYTF. CDR3 DNA sequence: TGCGCCAGCAGCTTGGCCGACCCTGTATTAGGCGGCTACACCTTC.

The chain couples TRBV4-1 to TRBJ1-5; 9 nucleotides align to TRBD1. Germline trimming cut 4 bases from V and 5 bases from J; bases unmatched to any gene: 6. In germline, CDR1 is MGHRA, CDR2 YSYEKL. CDR3 length equals 15 residues. In DNA, the CDR3 is TGCGCCAGCAGCCGGGAACAGGGGGCCTATCAGCCCCAGCATTTT. This gives the protein CASSREQGAYQPQHF.

This clonotype was observed a single time. In nucleotides, the CDR3 is TGTGCCAGCAGCTTATTTCGGAGCACTAATGAAAAACTGTTTTTT. Its protein product is CASSLFRSTNEKLFF. The V and J genes are TRBV7-2 and TRBJ1-4; D is ambiguous. The CDR3 contains 15 residues. Germline values: CDR1 SGHTA, CDR2 FQGNSA. V was clipped by 2 bases and J by 2 bases, with 9 bases between them.

Note on this clonotype: Relative to the germline gene, one junction end is altered; a read error may explain this. The chain recombines TRBV7-2 with TRBJ2-3; D ambiguous. Germline values: CDR1 SGHTA, CDR2 FQGNSA. CDR3 length: 14 amino acids. As DNA, the CDR3 is TGTGCCAGCAACTTAGACGGGCTAGAGGATACGCAGTATTTT. This encodes CASNLDGLEDTQYF.

The rearrangement links TRBV5-1 to TRBJ1-6; D gene ambiguous. V was cut by 5 bases and J by 2 bases, with 11 bases left in between. The CDR3 has 15 residues. The germline gives CDR1 SGHRS, CDR2 YFSETQ. The CDR3 is CASRPERTYNSPLHF. The CDR3 DNA reads TGCGCCAGCAGACCGGAGAGGACCTATAATTCACCCCTCCACTTT.